This T cell receptor (beta chain) was captured by sequencing in a study of shared clonotypes between healthy human individuals. Study findings and constraints: Since donors were few, the genetic and exposure-history diversity represented was limited.

CDR3 size: 14 residues. CDR1 and CDR2 from the germline V gene are MNHNS and SASEGT. V shed 3 bases, J shed 7 bases, and the junction held 2 bases outside the gene matches. The protocol was immunoSEQ multiplex PCR, while the TCRdb copy is restricted to in-frame clones and leaves out a portion. The sample contains 980,000 or so clones, roughly 72% of which appear only once. As for this clone: Its target is not known.

The rearrangement uses TRBV6-1 and TRBJ1-6; TRBD1 matches at 8 bases. This TCR came from a young man in good health. Sequences were obtained from memory CD4+ T cells sorted from blood. The subset: CD45RA-negative fraction. The CDR3: CASSDGDRNSPLHF. CDR3 bases: TGTGCCAGCAGTGATGGGGACAGGAATTCACCCCTCCACTTT.